The 31 T cell receptor beta chains given below trace back to one sample, sequenced in a study of blood T cell repertoires in COVID-19. TCRdb's copy holds only in-frame clones and misses some; the assay was immunoSEQ multiplex PCR. Of 160,000 or so clones listed, 80% to 90% were seen once; the top ten hold 0.85% to 1.2%. The specimen sequenced was peripheral blood. The source of these receptors is a man in his forties or fifties with acute or convalescent COVID-19.

The rearrangement joins TRBV30 to TRBJ1-1, with D unresolved. The CDR3 consists of 12 residues. V was trimmed by 0 bases and J by 4 bases, leaving 6 bases between them. From germline, CDR1 is GTSNPN and CDR2 SVGIG (reference sequence). The CDR3 DNA is TGTGCCTGGAGTGTGAGTCCCACTGAAGCTTTCTTT. This gives the protein CAWSVSPTEAFF.

The V gene is TRBV19, the J gene TRBJ2-1; 7 positions agree with TRBD2. CDR1 is LNHDA and CDR2 is SQIVND in the germline V gene (reference sequence). V was pared by 5 bases and J by 4 bases, with 11 bases of the junction left unmatched. CDR3 length equals 16 residues. CDR3 in amino acids: CASSASGAGEYNEQFF. DNA for the CDR3: TGTGCCAGTAGTGCCTCCGGGGCGGGGGAGTACAATGAGCAGTTCTTC. Using reference TRBV19 and TRBJ2-1 for the parts outside the CDR3, the full variable domain is DGGITQSPKYLFRKEGQNVTLSCEQNLNHDAMYWYRQDPGQGLRLIYYSQIVNDFQKGDIAEGYSVSREKKESFPLTVTSAQKNPTAFYLCASSASGAGEYNEQFFGPGTRLTVL.

The V call is TRBV11-1, the J call TRBJ2-3, with TRBD1 identical over 8 bases. CDR1 is SGHAT, CDR2 FQDESV, per germline (reference sequence). The V gene end was trimmed by 5 bases and the J gene end by 6 bases; junction bases not matched to a gene: 1. The CDR3 has 12 amino acids. The CDR3 DNA follows: TGTGCCAGCAGCGACAGGGGTGATACGCAGTATTTT. It yields the protein CASSDRGDTQYF.

This chain links TRBV5-6 with TRBJ1-5, with 8 bases identical to TRBD1. V lost 2 bases, J lost 3 bases, and 1 base stayed unmatched. Germline lookup yields CDR1 SGHDT and CDR2 YYEEEE. This CDR3 has 14 residues. CDR3 in amino acids: CASSFRGHNQPQHF. CDR3 nucleotide sequence: TGTGCCAGCAGCTTCAGGGGGCACAATCAGCCCCAGCATTTT.

The rearrangement links TRBV4-3 to TRBJ2-3, with D perhaps TRBD2 (5 bases). The length of the CDR3 is 14 residues. From germline, CDR1 is LGHNA and CDR2 YSLEER. V lost 6 bases and J 5 bases, leaving 15 bases between the germline ends. CDR3 residues: CASSRRQEGDTQYF. The CDR3 region has the DNA TGCGCCAGCAGTAGGCGCCAAGAGGGAGATACGCAGTATTTT.

The V call is TRBV4-1, the J call TRBJ2-2; D uncertain. Germline V gene data show CDR1 as MGHRA and CDR2 as YSYEKL. This CDR3 comprises 17 residues. V was trimmed by 2 bases and J by 11 bases, leaving 24 bases between them. CDR3 loop: CASSQLPPPNGPSELFF. The CDR3 coding sequence is TGCGCCAGCAGCCAATTACCACCGCCGAATGGGCCGAGCGAGCTGTTTTTT.

Points on this clone: At the DNA level, this CDR3 is encoded by other sequences in the same sample as well. CDR3 loop: CASRLAGSSYEQYF. Written as DNA, the CDR3 is TGTGCCAGCAGGTTAGCGGGAAGCTCCTACGAGCAGTACTTC. The rearrangement links TRBV6-5 to TRBJ2-7; the match to TRBD2 covers 8 bases. The CDR3 contains 14 residues. CDR1 and CDR2 (germline): MNHEY, SVGAGI. With 6 bases clipped from V and 0 bases from J, the junction kept 4 bases outside the gene matches.

The chain recombines TRBV7-2 with TRBJ2-1, with 7 bases fitting TRBD1. Germline V CDR1 and CDR2: SGHTA, FQGNSA. CDR3 length: 13 amino acids. With 5 bases clipped from V and 7 bases from J, the junction kept 5 bases outside the gene matches. The CDR3 loop reads CASSPDRENEQFF. As DNA, the CDR3 is TGTGCCAGCAGCCCTGACAGGGAGAATGAGCAGTTCTTC.

The gene calls are TRBV7-9 and TRBJ2-3; 7 nucleotides align to TRBD1. V shed 5 bases and J 2 bases; nucleotides not matched to a gene: 7. The CDR3 extends over 15 amino acids. The germline gives CDR1 SEHNR, CDR2 FQNEAQ (reference sequence). The CDR3 DNA reads as TGTGCCAGCAGCCCCAGACAGGGTATCACAGATACGCAGTATTTT. This sequence encodes CASSPRQGITDTQYF.

J is TRBJ2-5 and V is TRBV5-8, with D hard to call. Trimming took off 0 bases at V and 2 bases at J, with 5 bases between the two ends. The CDR3 runs 13 residues. Germline V gene lookup returns CDR1 SGHTS and CDR2 YDEGEE. The CDR3 loop is CASSLGLQETQYF. Here the CDR3 DNA reads TGTGCCAGCAGCTTGGGACTTCAAGAGACCCAGTACTTC.

V and J are TRBV6-1 and TRBJ2-1, with D perhaps TRBD1 (6 bases). The CDR3 runs to 14 residues. V dropped 3 bases and J dropped 2 bases, with 8 bases sitting between them. Germline lookup yields CDR1 MNHNS and CDR2 SASEGT. In DNA form, the CDR3 reads TGTGCCAGCAGTGAGCAGGGGACCTACAATGAGCAGTTCTTC. It encodes CASSEQGTYNEQFF.

This clone was seen more than once but under ten times. V and J are TRBV5-1 and TRBJ1-2; TRBD1 aligns across 10 bases. Per the germline V gene, CDR1 is SGHRS and CDR2 is YFSETQ. The CDR3 is 17 amino acids. V shed 4 bases, J shed 6 bases, and the junction held 15 bases outside the gene matches. The CDR3 is CASSPTFPGQGFDGYTF. CDR3 DNA sequence: TGCGCCAGCAGCCCCACATTTCCGGGACAGGGGTTTGATGGCTACACCTTC.

V and J are TRBV29-1 and TRBJ2-6, with D maybe TRBD2 (6 bases). Trimming shortened V by 4 bases and J by 2 bases, and 12 bases separated the two germline ends. Germline CDR1 is SQVTM and CDR2 is ANQGSEA. The CDR3 consists of 15 residues. The CDR3 bases are TGCAGCGTTGTGGGGGGAGGCCCTGGGGCCAACGTCCTGACTTTC. Translating it yields CSVVGGGPGANVLTF.

This clone was seen a single time. The chain links TRBV28 to TRBJ1-3, with D maybe TRBD1 (6 bases). The ends were cut back, 3 bases at V and 4 bases at J, with 13 bases in the middle. The germline V gene has CDR1 MDHEN and CDR2 SYDVKM. The CDR3 has 15 residues. CDR3 protein: CASSFRGASGNTIYF. The CDR3 DNA reads TGTGCCAGCAGTTTCCGGGGGGCTTCGGGAAACACCATATATTTT.

There are a few counts of this clone. This rearrangement joins TRBV11-2 to TRBJ2-7; no definite D call. Germline CDR1 SGHAT, CDR2 FQNNGV. There are 17 residues in the CDR3. V gave up 5 bases and J gave up 3 bases, with 23 bases separating them. The CDR3 reads CASSQRAGSKVDYEQYF. The CDR3 nucleotides are TGTGCCAGCAGCCAACGAGCCGGGTCCAAAGTTGACTACGAGCAGTACTTC.

The chain recombines TRBV29-1 with TRBJ1-3; 7 bases match TRBD1. V lost 4 bases and J lost 0; bases outside the gene matches: 3. Germline V gives CDR1 SQVTM, CDR2 ANQGSEA. This CDR3 region has 14 residues. Here the CDR3 DNA reads TGCAGCGTTGGGGACAGATACTCTGGAAACACCATATATTTT. Its translation: CSVGDRYSGNTIYF.

The V and J genes are TRBV6-2 or TRBV6-3 and TRBJ2-7; D is perhaps TRBD1 (6 bases). Looked up from germline, CDR1 is MNHEY and CDR2 is SVGEGT. This CDR3 is built from 14 residues. Trimming pared 2 bases from V and 3 bases from J, leaving 11 bases between. The CDR3 protein is CASSYGQSFYEQYF. The CDR3 DNA reads TGTGCCAGCAGTTACGGACAGAGTTTCTACGAGCAGTACTTC.

The chain is built from TRBV13 and TRBJ2-5, with TRBD1 matching 7 bases. CDR3 length: 14 amino acids. Trimming cost V 2 bases and J 4 bases; bases outside gene matches: 4. Germline V CDR1 and CDR2: PRHDT, FYEKMQ (reference sequence). CDR3 amino acids: CASSLFKGAETQYF. For the CDR3, the DNA is TGTGCCAGCAGCTTATTCAAGGGGGCAGAGACCCAGTACTTC.

The rearrangement joins TRBV7-2 to TRBJ1-5; possible D gene TRBD1, 5 bases. The CDR3 covers 13 residues. With 8 bases removed from V and 7 bases from J, the gap between germline ends came to 15 bases. The germline gives CDR1 SGHTA, CDR2 FQGNSA. CDR3 amino acids: CASSWGEGQPQHF. DNA of the CDR3: TGTGCCAGCTCTTGGGGGGAAGGGCAGCCCCAGCATTTT.

The V gene is TRBV6-2 or TRBV6-3, the J gene TRBJ1-3; D might be TRBD1 (5 bases). V lost 0 bases to trimming and J lost 5 bases, with 17 bases between them. The CDR3 has 17 amino acids. Germline CDR1 reads MNHEY; CDR2 reads SVGEGT. The CDR3 loop reads CASSYSVSSGRRNTIYF. CDR3 DNA: TGTGCCAGCAGTTACTCTGTCTCATCAGGGCGGCGAAACACCATATATTTT.

This chain uses TRBV27 with TRBJ1-1, with D possibly being TRBD1 (5 bases). The CDR3 totals 14 residues. The V end was cut by 5 bases, the J end by 3 bases, with 13 bases between. Germline CDR1 and CDR2: MNHEY and SMNVEV (reference sequence). CDR3 sequence: CASSRQFSDTEAFF. The DNA of the CDR3 is TGTGCCAGCAGTCGACAGTTCTCCGACACTGAAGCTTTCTTT.

The genes are TRBV7-3 and TRBJ2-7, with 9 bases identical to TRBD1. The CDR3 is made up of 14 amino acids. The V gene end was trimmed by 4 bases and the J gene end by 6 bases; junction bases not matched to a gene: 7. Germline-derived CDR1 and CDR2 are SGHTA and FQGTGA. In DNA, the CDR3 is TGTGCCAGCAGCTCCGGGACAGGGCAATCCGAGCAGTACTTC. Translation gives CASSSGTGQSEQYF.

The chain couples TRBV7-6 to TRBJ1-2; 9 bases match TRBD1. The CDR3 contains 18 residues. J was trimmed by 2 bases and V by 5 bases; bases with no gene match: 15. In germline, CDR1 is SGHVS, CDR2 FNYEAQ. In nucleotides, the CDR3 is TGTGCCAGCAGCCCAGACGCACGACTTGGGACAGGGAACTATGGCTACACCTTC. It translates to CASSPDARLGTGNYGYTF.

This chain connects TRBV5-1 to TRBJ2-7; the match to TRBD1 covers 7 bases. This CDR3 comprises 15 residues. The junction had 11 bases not matched to a gene; V was cut back by 5 bases and J by 3 bases. Per the germline V gene, CDR1 is SGHRS and CDR2 is YFSETQ. The CDR3 reads CASSYAPGTDYEQYF. The CDR3 coding sequence is TGCGCCAGCAGTTACGCCCCCGGGACAGACTACGAGCAGTACTTC.

The chain recombines TRBV12-3 or TRBV12-4 with TRBJ2-3; tentative D call: TRBD2 (5 bases). This CDR3 has 12 amino acids. V lost 2 bases and J 6 bases, leaving 6 bases between the germline ends. The CDR3 region has the DNA TGTGCCAGCAGTTTACGAGGGGATACGCAGTATTTT. Protein product: CASSLRGDTQYF.

A few counts support this clone. The chain recombines TRBV2 with TRBJ1-4; possibly TRBD1 for D (5 bases). V lost 4 bases and J 3 bases, leaving 12 bases between the germline ends. CDR1 is SNHLY, CDR2 FYNNEI, per germline. The CDR3 covers 15 residues. CDR3 loop: CASSVRGEPNEKLFF. The CDR3 bases are TGTGCCAGCAGTGTACGGGGGGAGCCTAATGAAAAACTGTTTTTT.

V usage is TRBV4-2 and J usage is TRBJ2-1; possibly TRBD2 for D (6 bases). CDR3 length: 16 amino acids. V lost 3 bases and J lost 7, with 19 bases in between. Germline-derived CDR1 and CDR2 are LGHNA and YNFKEQ. In nucleotides, the CDR3 is TGTGCCAGCAGCCAGGAAGGTGTCGGGGGAGAAAATGAGCAGTTCTTC. The encoded protein is CASSQEGVGGENEQFF.

V usage is TRBV6-5 and J usage is TRBJ2-7, with D possibly TRBD2 on 5 matching bases. Trimming removed 0 bases at V and 1 base at J, with 10 bases between. Germline CDR1 is MNHEY and CDR2 is SVGAGI. The CDR3 extends over 15 amino acids. The CDR3 DNA reads as TGTGCCAGCAGTTACTCGTCCGGGAAATCCTACGAGCAGTACTTC. Amino acids: CASSYSSGKSYEQYF.

The chain's CDR3 is CASSGGNQPQHF. CDR3 in DNA: TGTGCCAGTAGCGGGGGGAATCAGCCCCAGCATTTT. The rearrangement uses TRBV19 and TRBJ1-5, with D possibly being TRBD1 (5 bases). There are 12 residues in the CDR3. The V gene's germline CDR1 is LNHDA and CDR2 SQIVND (reference sequence). Trimming took 6 bases from V and 4 from J, leaving 7 bases between them.

The gene calls are TRBV5-1 and TRBJ2-2, with D perhaps matching TRBD1 (5 bases). The CDR3 totals 13 residues. V lost 6 bases, J lost 1 base, and 7 bases lay in between. Germline assignment: CDR1 SGHRS and CDR2 YFSETQ. CDR3: CASKTGNTGELFF. The CDR3 region has the DNA TGCGCCAGCAAAACAGGGAACACCGGGGAGCTGTTTTTT.

This clone was recorded once. CDR3 nucleotides: TGTGCCAGCAGCCAAATGAGGAATGAGCAGTTCTTC. As protein: CASSQMRNEQFF. The genes are TRBV11-2 and TRBJ2-1; no definite D call. This CDR3 spans 12 amino acids. Germline CDR1 and CDR2: SGHAT and FQNNGV. Trimming took off 5 bases at V and 7 bases at J, with 9 bases between the two ends.